A selection of T cell receptor beta chains follows, all from one sample in a study of cytomegalovirus exposure and HLA in healthy donors. Method: immunoSEQ multiplex PCR; TCRdb's copy keeps in-frame clones and lacks some. The table lists about 120,000 clones, with 3.7% in the top ten. The source material was PBMCs. Every receptor here comes from a man under 40 in good health and CMV-seronegative. CDR3s include the opening cysteine and the closing phenylalanine or tryptophan. D genes are given only for firm matches.

TRBV9	TRBD2	TRBJ2-1	CASSVGPSGEQFF	TGTGCCAGCAGCGTAGGCCCTAGCGGGGAGCAGTTCTTC
TRBV4-1	-	TRBJ2-7	CASSQDDTPYEQYF	TGCGCCAGCAGCCAAGATGACACTCCCTACGAGCAGTACTTC
TRBV25-1	-	TRBJ2-7	CASSARHPNGEQYF	TGTGCCAGCAGTGCCCGACATCCCAACGGCGAGCAGTACTTC
TRBV13	-	TRBJ1-1	CASSGGSTEAFF	TGTGCCAGCAGCGGCGGTTCCACTGAAGCTTTCTTT
TRBV29-1	TRBD1	TRBJ1-2	CSVGQGQGARYGYTF	TGCAGCGTGGGACAGGGACAGGGGGCGAGGTATGGCTACACCTTC
TRBV11-2	-	TRBJ2-5	CASSLAGDETQYF	TGTGCCAGCAGCTTAGCAGGGGATGAGACCCAGTACTTC
TRBV5-4	-	TRBJ1-2	CASSLISAANYGYTF	TGTGCCAGCAGCTTGATAAGCGCGGCTAACTATGGCTACACCTTC
TRBV11-2	-	TRBJ2-2	CASSSLRGRGRTGELFF	TGTGCCAGCAGCTCGCTCCGGGGCAGGGGACGAACCGGGGAGCTGTTTTTT
TRBV7-2	-	TRBJ1-3	CASSSISGNTIYF	TGTGCCAGCAGCTCTATATCTGGAAACACCATATATTTT
TRBV5-3	-	TRBJ1-2	CARSPGDLWGYTF	TGTGCCAGAAGCCCCGGAGACCTGTGGGGCTACACCTTC
TRBV10-1	-	TRBJ2-6	CASSETGIGPSGANVLTF	TGCGCCAGCAGTGAGACAGGGATCGGGCCCTCTGGGGCCAACGTCCTGACTTTC